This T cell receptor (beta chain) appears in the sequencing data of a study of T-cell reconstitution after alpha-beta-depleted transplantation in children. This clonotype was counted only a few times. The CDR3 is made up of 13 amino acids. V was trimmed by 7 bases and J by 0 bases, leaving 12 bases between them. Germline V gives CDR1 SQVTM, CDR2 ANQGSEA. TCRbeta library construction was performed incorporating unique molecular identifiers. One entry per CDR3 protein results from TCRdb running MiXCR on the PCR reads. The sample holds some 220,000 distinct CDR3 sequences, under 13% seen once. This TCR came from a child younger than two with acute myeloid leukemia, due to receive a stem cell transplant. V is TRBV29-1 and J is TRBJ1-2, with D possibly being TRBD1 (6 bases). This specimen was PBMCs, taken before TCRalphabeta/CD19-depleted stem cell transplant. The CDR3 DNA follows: TGCAGCGCGAGTCGGACAGCTAACTATGGCTACACCTTC. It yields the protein CSASRTANYGYTF.